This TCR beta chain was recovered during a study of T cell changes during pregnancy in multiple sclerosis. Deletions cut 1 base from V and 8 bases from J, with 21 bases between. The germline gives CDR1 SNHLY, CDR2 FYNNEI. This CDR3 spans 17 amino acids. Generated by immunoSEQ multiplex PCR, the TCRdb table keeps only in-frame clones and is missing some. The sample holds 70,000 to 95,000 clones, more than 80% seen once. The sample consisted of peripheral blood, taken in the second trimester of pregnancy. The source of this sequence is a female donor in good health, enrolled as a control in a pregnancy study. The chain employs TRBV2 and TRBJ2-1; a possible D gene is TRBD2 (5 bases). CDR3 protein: CASSEGMPGGGFDEQFF. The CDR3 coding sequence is TGTGCCAGCAGTGAAGGGATGCCCGGAGGTGGTTTCGATGAGCAGTTCTTC.